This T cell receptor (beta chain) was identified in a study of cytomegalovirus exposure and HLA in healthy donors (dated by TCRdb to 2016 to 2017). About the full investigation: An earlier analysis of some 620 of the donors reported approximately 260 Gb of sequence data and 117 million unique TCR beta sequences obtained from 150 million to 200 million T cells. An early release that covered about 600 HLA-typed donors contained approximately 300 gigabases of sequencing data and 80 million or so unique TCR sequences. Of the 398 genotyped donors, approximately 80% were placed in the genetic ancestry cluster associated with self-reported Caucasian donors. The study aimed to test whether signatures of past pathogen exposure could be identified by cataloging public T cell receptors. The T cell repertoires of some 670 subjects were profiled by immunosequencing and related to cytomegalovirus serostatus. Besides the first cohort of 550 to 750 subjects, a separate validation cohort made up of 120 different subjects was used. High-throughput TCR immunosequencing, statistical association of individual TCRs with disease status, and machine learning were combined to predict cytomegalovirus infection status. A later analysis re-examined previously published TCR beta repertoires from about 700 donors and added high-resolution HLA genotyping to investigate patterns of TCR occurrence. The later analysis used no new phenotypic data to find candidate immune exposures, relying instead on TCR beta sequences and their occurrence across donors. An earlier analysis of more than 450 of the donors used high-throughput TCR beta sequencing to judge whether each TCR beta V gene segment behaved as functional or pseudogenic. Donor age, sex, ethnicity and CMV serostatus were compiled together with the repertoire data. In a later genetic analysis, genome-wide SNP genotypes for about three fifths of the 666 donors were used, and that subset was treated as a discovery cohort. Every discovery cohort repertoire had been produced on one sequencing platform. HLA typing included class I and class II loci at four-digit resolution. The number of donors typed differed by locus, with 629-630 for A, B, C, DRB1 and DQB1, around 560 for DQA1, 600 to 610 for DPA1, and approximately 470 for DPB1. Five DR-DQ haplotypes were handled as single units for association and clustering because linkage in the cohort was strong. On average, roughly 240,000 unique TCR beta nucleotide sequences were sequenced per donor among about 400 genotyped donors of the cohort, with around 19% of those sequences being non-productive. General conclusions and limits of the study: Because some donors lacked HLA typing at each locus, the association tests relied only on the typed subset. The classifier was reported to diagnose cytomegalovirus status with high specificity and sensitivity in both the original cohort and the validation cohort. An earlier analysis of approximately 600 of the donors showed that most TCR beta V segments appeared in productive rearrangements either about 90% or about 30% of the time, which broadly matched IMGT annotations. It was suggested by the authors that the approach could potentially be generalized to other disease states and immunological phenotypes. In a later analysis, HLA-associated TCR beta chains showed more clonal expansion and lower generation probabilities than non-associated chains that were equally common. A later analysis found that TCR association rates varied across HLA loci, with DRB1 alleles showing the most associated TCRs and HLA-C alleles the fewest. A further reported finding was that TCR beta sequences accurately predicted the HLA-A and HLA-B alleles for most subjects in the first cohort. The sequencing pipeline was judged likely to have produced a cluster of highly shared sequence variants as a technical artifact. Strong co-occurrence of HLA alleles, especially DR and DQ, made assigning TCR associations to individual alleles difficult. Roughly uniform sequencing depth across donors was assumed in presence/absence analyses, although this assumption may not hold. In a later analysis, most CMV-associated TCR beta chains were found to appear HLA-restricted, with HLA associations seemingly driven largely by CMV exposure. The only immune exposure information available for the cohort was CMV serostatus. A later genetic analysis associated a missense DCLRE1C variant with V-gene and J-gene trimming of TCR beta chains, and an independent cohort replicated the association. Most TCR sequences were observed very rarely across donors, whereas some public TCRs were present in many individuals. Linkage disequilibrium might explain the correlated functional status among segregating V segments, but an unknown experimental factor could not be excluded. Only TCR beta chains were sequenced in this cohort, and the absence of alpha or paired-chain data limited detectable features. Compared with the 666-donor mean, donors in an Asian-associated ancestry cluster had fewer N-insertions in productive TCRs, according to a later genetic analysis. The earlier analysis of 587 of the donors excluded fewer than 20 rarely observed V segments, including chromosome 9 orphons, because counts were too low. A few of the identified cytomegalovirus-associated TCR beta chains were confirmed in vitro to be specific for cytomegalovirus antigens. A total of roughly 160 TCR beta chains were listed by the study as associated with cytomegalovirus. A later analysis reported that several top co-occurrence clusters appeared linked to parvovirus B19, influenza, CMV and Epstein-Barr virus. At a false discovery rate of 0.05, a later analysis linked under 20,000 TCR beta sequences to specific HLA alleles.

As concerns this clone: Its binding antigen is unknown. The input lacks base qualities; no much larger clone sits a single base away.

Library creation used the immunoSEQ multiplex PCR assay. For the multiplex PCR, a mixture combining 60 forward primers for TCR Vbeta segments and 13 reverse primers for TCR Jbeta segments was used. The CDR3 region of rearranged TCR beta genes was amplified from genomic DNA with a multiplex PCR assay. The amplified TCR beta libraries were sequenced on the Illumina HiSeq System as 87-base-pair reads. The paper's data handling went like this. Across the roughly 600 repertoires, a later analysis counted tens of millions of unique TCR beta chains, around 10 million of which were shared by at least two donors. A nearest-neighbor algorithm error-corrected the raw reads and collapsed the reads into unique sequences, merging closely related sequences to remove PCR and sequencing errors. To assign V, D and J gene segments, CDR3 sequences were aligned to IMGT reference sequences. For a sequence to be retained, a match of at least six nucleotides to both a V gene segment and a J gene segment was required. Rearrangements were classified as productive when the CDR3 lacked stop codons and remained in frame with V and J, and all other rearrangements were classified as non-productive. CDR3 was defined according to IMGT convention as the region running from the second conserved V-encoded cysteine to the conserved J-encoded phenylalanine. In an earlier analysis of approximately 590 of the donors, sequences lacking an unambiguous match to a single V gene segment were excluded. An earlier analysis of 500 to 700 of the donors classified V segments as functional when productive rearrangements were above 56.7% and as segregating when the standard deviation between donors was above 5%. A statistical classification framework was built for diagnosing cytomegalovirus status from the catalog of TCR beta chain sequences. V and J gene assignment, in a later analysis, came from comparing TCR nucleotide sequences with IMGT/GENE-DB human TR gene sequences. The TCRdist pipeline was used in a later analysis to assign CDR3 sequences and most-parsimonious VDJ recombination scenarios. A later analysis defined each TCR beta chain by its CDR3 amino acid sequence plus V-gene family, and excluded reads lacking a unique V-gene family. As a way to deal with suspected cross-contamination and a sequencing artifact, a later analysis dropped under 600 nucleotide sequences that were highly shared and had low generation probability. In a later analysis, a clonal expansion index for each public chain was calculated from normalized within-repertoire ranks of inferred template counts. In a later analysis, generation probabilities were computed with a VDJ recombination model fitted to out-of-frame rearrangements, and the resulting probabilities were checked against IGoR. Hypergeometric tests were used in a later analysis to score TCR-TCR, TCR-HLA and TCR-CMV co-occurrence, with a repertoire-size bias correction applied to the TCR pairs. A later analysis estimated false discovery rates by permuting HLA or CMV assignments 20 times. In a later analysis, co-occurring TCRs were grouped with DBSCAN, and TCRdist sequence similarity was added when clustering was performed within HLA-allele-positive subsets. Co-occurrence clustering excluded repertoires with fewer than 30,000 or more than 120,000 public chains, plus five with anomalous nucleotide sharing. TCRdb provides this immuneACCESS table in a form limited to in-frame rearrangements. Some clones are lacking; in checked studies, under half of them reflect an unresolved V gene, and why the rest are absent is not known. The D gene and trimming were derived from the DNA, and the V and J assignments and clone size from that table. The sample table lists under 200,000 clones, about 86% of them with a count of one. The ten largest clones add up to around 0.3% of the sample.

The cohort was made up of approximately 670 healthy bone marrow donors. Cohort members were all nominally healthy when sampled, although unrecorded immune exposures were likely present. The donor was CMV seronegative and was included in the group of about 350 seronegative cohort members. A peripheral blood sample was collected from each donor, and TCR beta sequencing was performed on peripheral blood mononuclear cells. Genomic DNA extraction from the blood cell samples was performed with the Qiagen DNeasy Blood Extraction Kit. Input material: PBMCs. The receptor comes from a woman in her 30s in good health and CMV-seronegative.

The CDR3 in this case is CASSMAGETQYF. The sequenced DNA is TGTGCCAGCAGCATGGCGGGGGAGACCCAGTACTTC. The V and J genes are TRBV11-2 and TRBJ2-5, and perhaps TRBD2 as D gene, on 6 matching bases. CDR3 length: 12 amino acids, cysteine to phenylalanine. Only the CDR3 portion is preserved as DNA: 36 bases, with reading frame beginning at the first base. The CDR1 and CDR2 encoded by the germline V gene are SGHAT and FQNNGV. V and J lose 5 bases and 5 bases, and a span of 9 bases separates them.